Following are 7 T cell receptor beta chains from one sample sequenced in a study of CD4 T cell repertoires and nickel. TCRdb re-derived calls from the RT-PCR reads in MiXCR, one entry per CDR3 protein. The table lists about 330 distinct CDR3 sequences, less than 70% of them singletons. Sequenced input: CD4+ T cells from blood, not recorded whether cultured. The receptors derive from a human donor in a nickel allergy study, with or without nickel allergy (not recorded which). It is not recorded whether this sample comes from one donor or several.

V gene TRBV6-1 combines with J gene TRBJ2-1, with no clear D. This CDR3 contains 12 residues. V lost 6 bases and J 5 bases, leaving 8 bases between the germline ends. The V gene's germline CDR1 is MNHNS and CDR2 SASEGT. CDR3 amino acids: CASSPRNNEQFF. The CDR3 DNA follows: TGTGCCAGCAGCCCCAGGAACAATGAGCAGTTCTTC.

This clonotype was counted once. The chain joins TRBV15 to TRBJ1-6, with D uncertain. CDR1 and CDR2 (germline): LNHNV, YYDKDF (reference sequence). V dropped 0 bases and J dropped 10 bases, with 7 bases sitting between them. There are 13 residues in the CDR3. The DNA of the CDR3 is TGTGCCACCAGCAGAGATACGGAATCACCCCTCCACTTT. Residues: CATSRDTESPLHF.

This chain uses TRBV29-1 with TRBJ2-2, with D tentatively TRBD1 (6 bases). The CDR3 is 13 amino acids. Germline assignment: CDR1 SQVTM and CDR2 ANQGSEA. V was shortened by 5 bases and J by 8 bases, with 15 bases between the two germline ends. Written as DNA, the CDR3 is TGCAGCGTTTTGATACAGGGCGCAGGGGAGCTGTTTTTT. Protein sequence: CSVLIQGAGELFF.

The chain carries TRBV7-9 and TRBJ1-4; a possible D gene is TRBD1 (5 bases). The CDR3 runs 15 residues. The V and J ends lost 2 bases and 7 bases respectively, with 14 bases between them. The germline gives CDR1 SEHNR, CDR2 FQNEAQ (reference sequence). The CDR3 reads CASSLTQGRVEKLFF. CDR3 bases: TGTGCCAGCAGCTTAACCCAGGGTAGGGTTGAAAAACTGTTTTTT.

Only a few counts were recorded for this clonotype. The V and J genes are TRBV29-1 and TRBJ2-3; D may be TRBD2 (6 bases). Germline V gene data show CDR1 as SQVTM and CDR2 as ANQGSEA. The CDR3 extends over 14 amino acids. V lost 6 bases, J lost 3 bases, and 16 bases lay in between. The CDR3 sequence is CSVATAGRTDTQYF. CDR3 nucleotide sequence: TGCAGCGTAGCTACCGCCGGGAGAACAGATACGCAGTATTTT.

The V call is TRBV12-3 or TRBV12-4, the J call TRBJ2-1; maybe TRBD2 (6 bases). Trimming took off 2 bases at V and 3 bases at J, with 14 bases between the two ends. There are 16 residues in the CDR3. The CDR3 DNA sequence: TGTGCCAGCAGTTTATTCTCCTCGACTAGCTACAATGAGCAGTTCTTC. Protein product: CASSLFSSTSYNEQFF.

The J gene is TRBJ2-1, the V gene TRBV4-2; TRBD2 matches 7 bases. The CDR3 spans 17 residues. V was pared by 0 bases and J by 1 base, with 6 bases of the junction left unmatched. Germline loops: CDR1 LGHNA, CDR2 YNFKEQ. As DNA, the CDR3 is TGTGCCAGCAGCCAAGATCCTGGCGGGAGTTCCTACAATGAGCAGTTCTTC. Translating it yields CASSQDPGGSSYNEQFF.